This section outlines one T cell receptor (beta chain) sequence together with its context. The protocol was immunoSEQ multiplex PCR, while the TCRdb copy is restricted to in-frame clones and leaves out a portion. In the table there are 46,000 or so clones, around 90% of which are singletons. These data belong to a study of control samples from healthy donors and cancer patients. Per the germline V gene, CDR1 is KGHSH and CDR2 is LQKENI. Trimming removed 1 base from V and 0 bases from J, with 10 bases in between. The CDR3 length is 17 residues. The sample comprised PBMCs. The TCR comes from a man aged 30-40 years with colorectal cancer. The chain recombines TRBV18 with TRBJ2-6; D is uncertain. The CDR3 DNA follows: TGTGCCAGCTCACCACGACTGGGTAGCTCTGGGGCCAACGTCCTGACTTTC. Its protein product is CASSPRLGSSGANVLTF.